These 7 T cell receptor beta chains were all obtained from the same sample, sequenced in a study of blood T cell repertoires in COVID-19. Profiled with immunoSEQ multiplex PCR; TCRdb holds only in-frame clones, not every one. Of roughly 110,000 clones listed, about four fifths were seen once; the top ten hold 4.3%. The specimen was peripheral blood. These receptors were taken from a man aged 65 to 79 with acute or convalescent COVID-19.

The sample holds one count of this clone. The rearrangement uses TRBV28 and TRBJ2-1; unclear D gene. CDR1 MDHEN and CDR2 SYDVKM come from the germline V gene. The CDR3 sequence is 14 residues long. V gave up 7 bases and J gave up 9 bases, with 19 bases separating them. CDR3 sequence reads: CASTSPEYLGEQFF. The CDR3 DNA is TGTGCCAGCACATCTCCGGAGTACCTGGGTGAGCAGTTCTTC.

The V call is TRBV12-3 or TRBV12-4, the J call TRBJ1-2, with a tentative D call TRBD1 (5 bases). CDR3 length: 13 residues. Trimming left V 4 bases short and J 1 base short, with 7 bases between. This CDR3 reads CASSSTVNYGYTF. The CDR3 coding sequence is TGTGCCAGCAGTTCGACAGTTAACTATGGCTACACCTTC.

J is TRBJ1-1 and V is TRBV6-5, with 10 bases matching TRBD1. Trimming removed 6 bases from V and 5 bases from J; junction bases left unmatched: 6. The CDR3 covers 14 residues. Germline V CDR1 and CDR2: MNHEY, SVGAGI. CDR3: CASSDGTGATEAFF. DNA for the CDR3: TGTGCCAGCAGCGACGGGACAGGGGCGACTGAAGCTTTCTTT.

The V gene is TRBV27, the J gene TRBJ2-1; 8 bases align to TRBD1. J lost 9 bases, V lost 6 bases, and 4 bases had no gene match. Germline CDR1 and CDR2: MNHEY and SMNVEV (reference sequence). CDR3 size: 12 residues. The CDR3 DNA reads as TGTGCCAGCAGATCAGGGGGCACTGAGCAGTTCTTC. Its translation: CASRSGGTEQFF.

The chain carries TRBV27 and TRBJ1-4, with TRBD1 matching 7 bases. The CDR3 length is 15 residues. Germline assignment: CDR1 MNHEY and CDR2 SMNVEV (reference sequence). The trim removed 4 bases at V and 7 bases at J, leaving 9 bases unmatched. This chain's CDR3 is CASSSLRDSVEKLFF. In nucleotides, the CDR3 is TGTGCCAGCAGTTCACTCCGGGACAGCGTTGAAAAACTGTTTTTT.

The rearrangement links TRBV21-1 to TRBJ1-6; TRBD1 is the table's D call and was not checked against the DNA. TRBV21-1 is recorded as a pseudogene. The CDR3 sequence is 13 residues long. The CDR3 reads CASRGTGTDFLHF. Written as DNA, the CDR3 is TGTGCCAGCAGGGGGACAGGGACCGACTTCCTCCACTTT.

The CDR3 sequence: CASSLERGSSYNEQFF. CDR3 coding DNA: TGTGCCAGCTCACTGGAGCGGGGGAGCTCCTACAATGAGCAGTTCTTC. The genes are TRBV18 and TRBJ2-1; 8 bases are a match to TRBD2. Germline CDR1 and CDR2: KGHSH and LQKENI. This CDR3 has 16 amino acids. J was trimmed by 0 bases and V by 4 bases; bases with no gene match: 5.